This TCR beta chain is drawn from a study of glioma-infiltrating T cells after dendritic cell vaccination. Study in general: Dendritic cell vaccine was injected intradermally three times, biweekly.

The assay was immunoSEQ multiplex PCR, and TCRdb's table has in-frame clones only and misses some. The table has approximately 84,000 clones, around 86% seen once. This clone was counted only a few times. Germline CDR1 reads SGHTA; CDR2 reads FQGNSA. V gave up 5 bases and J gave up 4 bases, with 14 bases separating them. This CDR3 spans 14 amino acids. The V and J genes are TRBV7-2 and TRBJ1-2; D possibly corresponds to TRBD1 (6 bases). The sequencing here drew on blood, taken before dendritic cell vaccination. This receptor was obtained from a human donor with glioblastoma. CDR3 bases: TGTGCCAGCAGCCCCGGACAGAGGAGCTATGGCTACACCTTC. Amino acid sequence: CASSPGQRSYGYTF. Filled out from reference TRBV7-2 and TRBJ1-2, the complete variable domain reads GAGVSQSPSNKVTEKGKDVELRCDPISGHTALYWYRQSLGQGLEFLIYFQGNSAPDKSGLPSDRFSAERTGGSVSTLTIQRTQQEDSAVYLCASSPGQRSYGYTFGSGTRLTVV.